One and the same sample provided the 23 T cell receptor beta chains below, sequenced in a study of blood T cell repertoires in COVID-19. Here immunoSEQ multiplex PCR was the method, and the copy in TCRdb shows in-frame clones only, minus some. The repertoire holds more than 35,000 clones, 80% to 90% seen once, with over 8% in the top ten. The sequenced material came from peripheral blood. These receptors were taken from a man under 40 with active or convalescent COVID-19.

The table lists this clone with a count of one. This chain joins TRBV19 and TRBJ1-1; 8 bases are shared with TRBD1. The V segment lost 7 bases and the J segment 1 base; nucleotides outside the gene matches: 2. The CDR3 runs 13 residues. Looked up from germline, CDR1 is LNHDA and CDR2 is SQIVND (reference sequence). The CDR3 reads CASKDRENTEAFF. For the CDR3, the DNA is TGTGCCAGTAAGGACAGGGAGAACACTGAAGCTTTCTTT.

CDR3 protein: CASARASGSYNEQFF. The CDR3 DNA follows: TGTGCCAGCGCCCGGGCTAGCGGGTCCTACAATGAGCAGTTCTTC. The rearrangement links TRBV3-1 (or the pseudogene TRBV3-2) to TRBJ2-1; 8 bases map to TRBD2. The CDR3 consists of 15 residues. Per the germline V gene, CDR1 is LGHDT and CDR2 is YNNKEL (reference sequence). The ends lost 8 bases at V and 1 base at J; junction bases unmatched: 7.

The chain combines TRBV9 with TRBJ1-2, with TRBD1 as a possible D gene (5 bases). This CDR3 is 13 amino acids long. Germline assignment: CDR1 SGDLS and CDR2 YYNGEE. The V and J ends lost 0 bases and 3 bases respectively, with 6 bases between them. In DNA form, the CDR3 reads TGTGCCAGCAGCGTAGCAGGGCACTATGGCTACACCTTC. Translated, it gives CASSVAGHYGYTF.

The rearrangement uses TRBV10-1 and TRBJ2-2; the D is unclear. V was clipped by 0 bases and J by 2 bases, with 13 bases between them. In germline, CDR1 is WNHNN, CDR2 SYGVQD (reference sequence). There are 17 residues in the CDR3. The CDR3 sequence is CASSESTWAVNTGELFF. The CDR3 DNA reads TGCGCCAGCAGTGAGTCAACGTGGGCCGTTAACACCGGGGAGCTGTTTTTT.

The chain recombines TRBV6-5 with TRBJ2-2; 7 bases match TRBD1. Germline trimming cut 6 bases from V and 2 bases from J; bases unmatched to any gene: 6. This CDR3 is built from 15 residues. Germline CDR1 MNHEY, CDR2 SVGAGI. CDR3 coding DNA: TGTGCCAGCAGGGCCGGGACAGTCAACACCGGGGAGCTGTTTTTT. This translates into CASRAGTVNTGELFF.

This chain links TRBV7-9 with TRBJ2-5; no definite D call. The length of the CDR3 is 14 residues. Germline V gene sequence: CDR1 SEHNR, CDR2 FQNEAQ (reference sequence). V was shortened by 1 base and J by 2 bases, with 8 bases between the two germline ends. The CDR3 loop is CASSLVGRQETQYF. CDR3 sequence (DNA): TGTGCCAGCAGCTTAGTCGGTAGACAAGAGACCCAGTACTTC.

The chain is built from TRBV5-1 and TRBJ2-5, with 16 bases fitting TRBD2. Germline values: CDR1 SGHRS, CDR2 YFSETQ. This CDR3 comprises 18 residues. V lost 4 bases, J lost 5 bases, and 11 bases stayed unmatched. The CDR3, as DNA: TGCGCCAGCAGCCGGACAGGGACTAGCGGGGGGGTCGGGGAGACCCAGTACTTC. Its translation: CASSRTGTSGGVGETQYF.

The CDR3 nucleotides read TGCGCCAGCAGCCAAGGTGAGGGGGCAACTAATGAAAAACTGTTTTTT. This sequence encodes CASSQGEGATNEKLFF. The rearrangement links TRBV4-1 to TRBJ1-4, with D possibly TRBD1 on 6 matching bases. CDR3 length: 16 amino acids. Germline V gene lookup returns CDR1 MGHRA and CDR2 YSYEKL. Trimming pared 1 base from V and 0 bases from J, leaving 9 bases between.

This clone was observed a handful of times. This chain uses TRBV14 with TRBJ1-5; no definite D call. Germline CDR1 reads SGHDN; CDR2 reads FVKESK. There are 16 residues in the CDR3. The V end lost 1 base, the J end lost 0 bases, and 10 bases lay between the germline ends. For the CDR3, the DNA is TGTGCCAGCAGCCAAGTGATCGGGGATAGCAATCAGCCCCAGCATTTT. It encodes CASSQVIGDSNQPQHF.

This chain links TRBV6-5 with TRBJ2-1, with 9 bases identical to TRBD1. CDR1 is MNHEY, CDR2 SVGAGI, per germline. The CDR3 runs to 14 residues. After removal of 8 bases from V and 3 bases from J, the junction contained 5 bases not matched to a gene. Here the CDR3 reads CASRGDRDYNEQFF. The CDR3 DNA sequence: TGTGCCAGCCGGGGGGACAGGGACTACAATGAGCAGTTCTTC.

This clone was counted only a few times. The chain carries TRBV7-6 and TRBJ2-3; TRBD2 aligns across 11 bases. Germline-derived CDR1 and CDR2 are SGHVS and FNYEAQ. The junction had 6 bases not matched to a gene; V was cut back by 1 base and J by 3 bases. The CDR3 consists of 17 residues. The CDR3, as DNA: TGTGCCAGCAGCTTAGTCCCTAGCGGGGGGCAGACAGATACGCAGTATTTT. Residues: CASSLVPSGGQTDTQYF.

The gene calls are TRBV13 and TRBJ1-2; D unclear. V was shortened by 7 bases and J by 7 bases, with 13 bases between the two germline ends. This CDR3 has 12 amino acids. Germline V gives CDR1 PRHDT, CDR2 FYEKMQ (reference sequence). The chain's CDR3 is CASTTLAGGYTF. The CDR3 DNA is TGTGCCAGCACGACCTTAGCCGGTGGCTACACCTTC.

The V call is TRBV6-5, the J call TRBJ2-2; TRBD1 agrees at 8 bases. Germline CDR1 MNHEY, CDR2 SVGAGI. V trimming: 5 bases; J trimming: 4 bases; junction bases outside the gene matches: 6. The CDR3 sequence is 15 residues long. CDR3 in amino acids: CASSSGQGFTGELFF. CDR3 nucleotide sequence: TGTGCCAGCAGTAGCGGACAGGGATTCACCGGGGAGCTGTTTTTT.

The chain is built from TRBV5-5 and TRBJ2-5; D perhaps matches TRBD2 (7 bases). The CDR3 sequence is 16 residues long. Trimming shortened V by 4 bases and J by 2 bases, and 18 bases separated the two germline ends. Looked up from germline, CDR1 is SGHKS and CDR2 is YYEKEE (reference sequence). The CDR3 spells CASSPRGGAGQETQYF. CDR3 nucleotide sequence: TGTGCCAGCAGCCCGAGGGGGGGCGCGGGGCAAGAGACCCAGTACTTC.

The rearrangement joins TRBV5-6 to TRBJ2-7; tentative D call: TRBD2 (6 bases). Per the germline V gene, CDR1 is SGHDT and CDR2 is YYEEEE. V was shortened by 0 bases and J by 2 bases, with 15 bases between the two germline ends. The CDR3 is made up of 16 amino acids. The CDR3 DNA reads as TGTGCCAGCAGCTTGGGGATAGGTCCGGGGGCCTACGAGCAGTACGTC. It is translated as CASSLGIGPGAYEQYV.

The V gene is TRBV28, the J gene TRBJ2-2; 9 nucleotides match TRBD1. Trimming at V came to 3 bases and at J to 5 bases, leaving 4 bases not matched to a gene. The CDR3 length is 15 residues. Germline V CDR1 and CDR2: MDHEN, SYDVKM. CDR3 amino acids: CASSFNRGRTGELFF. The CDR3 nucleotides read TGTGCCAGCAGTTTCAACAGGGGGCGTACCGGGGAGCTGTTTTTT.

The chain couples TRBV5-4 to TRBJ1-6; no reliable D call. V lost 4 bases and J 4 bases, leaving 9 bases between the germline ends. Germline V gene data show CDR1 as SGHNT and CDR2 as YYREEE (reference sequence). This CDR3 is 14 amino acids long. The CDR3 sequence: CASSPPGYNSPLHF. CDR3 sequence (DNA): TGTGCCAGCAGCCCGCCGGGTTATAATTCACCCCTCCACTTT.

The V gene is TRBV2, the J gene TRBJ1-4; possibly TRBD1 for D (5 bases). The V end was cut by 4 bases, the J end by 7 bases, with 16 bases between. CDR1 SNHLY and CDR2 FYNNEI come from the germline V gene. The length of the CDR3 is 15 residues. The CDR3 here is CASSVQGMTSEKLFF. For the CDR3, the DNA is TGTGCCAGCAGTGTCCAGGGTATGACGAGTGAAAAACTGTTTTTT. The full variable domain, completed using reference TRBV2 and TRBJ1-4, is EPEVTQTPSHQVTQMGQEVILRCVPISNHLYFYWYRQILGQKVEFLVSFYNNEISEKSEIFDDQFSVERPDGSNFTLKIRSTKLEDSAMYFCASSVQGMTSEKLFFGSGTQLSVL.

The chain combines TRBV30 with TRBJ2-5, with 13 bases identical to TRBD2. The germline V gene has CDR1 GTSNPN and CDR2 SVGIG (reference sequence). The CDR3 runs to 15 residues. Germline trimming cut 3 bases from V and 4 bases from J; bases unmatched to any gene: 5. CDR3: CAWSFGLAGAETQYF. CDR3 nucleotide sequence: TGTGCCTGGAGCTTTGGACTAGCGGGAGCAGAGACCCAGTACTTC.

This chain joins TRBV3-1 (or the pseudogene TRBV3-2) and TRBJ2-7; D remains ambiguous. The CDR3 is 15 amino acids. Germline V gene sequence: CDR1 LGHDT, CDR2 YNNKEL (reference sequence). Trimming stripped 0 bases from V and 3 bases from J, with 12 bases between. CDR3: CASSQEVGNLYEQYV. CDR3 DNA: TGTGCCAGCAGCCAAGAAGTGGGCAACCTCTACGAGCAGTACGTC.

The CDR3 nucleotides read TGCGCCAGCAGCGTTGCTGGACAGGGGGACCAGTACTTC. This sequence encodes CASSVAGQGDQYF. This chain uses TRBV5-1 with TRBJ2-5; the match to TRBD1 covers 10 bases. Looked up from germline, CDR1 is SGHRS and CDR2 is YFSETQ. The CDR3 has 13 residues. The V gene end was trimmed by 4 bases and the J gene end by 10 bases; junction bases not matched to a gene: 7.

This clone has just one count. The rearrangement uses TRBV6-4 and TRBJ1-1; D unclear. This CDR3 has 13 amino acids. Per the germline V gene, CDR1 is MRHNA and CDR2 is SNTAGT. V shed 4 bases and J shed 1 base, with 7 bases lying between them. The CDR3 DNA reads TGTGCCAGCAGTGTAGAAGCGAACACTGAAGCTTTCTTT. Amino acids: CASSVEANTEAFF.

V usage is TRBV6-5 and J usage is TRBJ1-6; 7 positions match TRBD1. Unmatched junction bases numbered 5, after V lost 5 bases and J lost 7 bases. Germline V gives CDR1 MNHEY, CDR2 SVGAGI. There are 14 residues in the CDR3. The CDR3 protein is CASSPGTVNSPLHF. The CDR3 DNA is TGTGCCAGCAGTCCCGGGACAGTAAATTCACCCCTCCACTTT.